The source of this TCR beta chain is a study of beta chain features in type 1 diabetes. This clone has just a few counts. CDR3 size: 14 residues. Germline CDR1 is SEHNR and CDR2 is FQNEAQ (reference sequence). V was clipped by 5 bases and J by 1 base; unmatched bases: 3. The sequenced template was cDNA made from the entire isolated RNA. Data came from immunoSEQ multiplex PCR; TCRdb stores just in-frame clones and leaves some out. This table has 900,000 or so clones, around a sixth appearing once. The sequenced sample consisted of naive CD4+ T cells from blood. V usage is TRBV7-9 and J usage is TRBJ1-1; 8 bases fit TRBD1. This clonotype was obtained from a woman younger than 35 in good health. CDR3: CASSQQGGNTEAFF. The CDR3 DNA reads TGTGCCAGCAGCCAACAGGGGGGGAACACTGAAGCTTTCTTT. The whole variable domain, filled in from reference TRBV7-9 and TRBJ1-1, reads DTGVSQNPRHKITKRGQNVTFRCDPISEHNRLYWYRQTLGQGPEFLTYFQNEAQLEKSRLLSDRFSAERPKGSFSTLEIQRTEQGDSAMYLCASSQQGGNTEAFFGQGTRLTVV.